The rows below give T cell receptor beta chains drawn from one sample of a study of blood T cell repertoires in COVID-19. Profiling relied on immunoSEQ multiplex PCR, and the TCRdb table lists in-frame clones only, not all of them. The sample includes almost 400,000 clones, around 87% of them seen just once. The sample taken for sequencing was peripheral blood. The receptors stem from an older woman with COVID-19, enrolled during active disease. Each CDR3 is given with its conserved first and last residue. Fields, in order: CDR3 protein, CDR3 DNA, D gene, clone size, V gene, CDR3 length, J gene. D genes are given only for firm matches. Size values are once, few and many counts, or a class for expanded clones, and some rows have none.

CASSPGSKTSYEQYF TGCGCCAGCAGCCCGGGATCCAAAACCTCCTACGAGCAGTACTTC NA NA TRBV4-1 15 TRBJ2-7
CASSQDALGSGGARHIQYF TGCGCCAGCAGCCAAGATGCCCTAGGGAGCGGGGGAGCCCGGCACATTCAGTACTTC TRBD2 NA TRBV4-1 19 TRBJ2-4
CASSLPRKYYTEAFF TGTGCCAGCAGCTTACCCAGGAAATATTACACTGAAGCTTTCTTT NA NA TRBV7-3 15 TRBJ1-1
CASRGYTEAFF TGTGCCAGCCGGGGTTATACTGAAGCTTTCTTT NA NA TRBV27 11 TRBJ1-1
CAISGAGGAFF TGTGCCATCAGTGGGGCAGGGGGAGCTTTCTTT TRBD1 NA TRBV10-3 11 TRBJ1-1
CATSRPSDTDVYNEQFF TGTGCCACCAGCAGACCCTCGGACACAGATGTCTACAATGAGCAGTTCTTC NA NA TRBV15 17 TRBJ2-1
CASSSGGLGYGYTF TGCGCCAGCAGCTCGGGGGGGCTAGGCTATGGCTACACCTTC NA NA TRBV5-1 14 TRBJ1-2
CAIRGSSYNSPLHF TGTGCCATCAGAGGGAGCTCCTATAATTCACCCCTCCACTTT NA NA TRBV10-3 14 TRBJ1-6
CAWSVLGTGGYEQYF TGTGCCTGGAGTGTACTTGGGACAGGGGGCTACGAGCAGTACTTC TRBD1 NA TRBV30 15 TRBJ2-7
CASSQDRVVGGNTIYF TGTGCCAGCAGCCAAGATCGCGTAGTGGGAGGGAACACCATATATTTT NA NA TRBV4-2 16 TRBJ1-3
CAGWTVNTRGYTF TGTGCCGGATGGACAGTTAATACGAGGGGCTACACCTTC NA NA TRBV6-5 13 TRBJ1-2
CSARLREAFFF TGCAGTGCCAGACTCCGGGAAGCTTTTTTCTTT NA NA TRBV20-1 11 TRBJ1-5
CASSPTGWGNNQPQHF TGTGCCAGCAGTCCCACGGGGTGGGGAAACAATCAGCCCCAGCATTTT NA NA TRBV27 16 TRBJ1-5
CASSASTGYGSPLHF TGTGCCAGCAGCGCATCGACAGGGTACGGTTCACCCCTCCACTTT TRBD1 once TRBV5-5 15 TRBJ1-6
CASSQTSSGNTIYF TGTGCCAGCAGCCAGACAAGCTCTGGAAACACCATATATTTT NA NA TRBV3-1/TRBV3-2 14 TRBJ1-3
CASSFQPPGQGIYEQYF TGTGCCAGCAGCTTCCAACCTCCGGGACAGGGGATCTACGAGCAGTACTTC TRBD1 NA TRBV5-5 17 TRBJ2-7
CASILSGGLADYGYTF TGTGCCAGCATCCTCTCTGGGGGGCTAGCGGACTATGGCTACACCTTC NA NA TRBV28 16 TRBJ1-2
CAVVRGDYEQYF TGTGCAGTCGTCAGGGGGGACTACGAGCAGTACTTC NA NA TRBV7-8 12 TRBJ2-7
CASSPSEGRFYGYTF TGTGCCAGCAGCCCCAGTGAGGGTAGGTTCTATGGCTACACCTTC NA NA TRBV9 15 TRBJ1-2
CASSYEARDYTF TGTGCCAGCAGTTATGAGGCTCGGGACTACACCTTC NA NA TRBV12-3/TRBV12-4 12 TRBJ1-2
CASRTQGGYEQYF TGTGCCAGCAGGACACAGGGAGGGTACGAGCAGTACTTC NA NA TRBV6-5 13 TRBJ2-7
CASSSDRNSYNEQFF TGTGCCAGCAGCTCGGACAGGAATTCCTACAATGAGCAGTTCTTC TRBD1 NA TRBV7-2 15 TRBJ2-1
CASSKGEVGNTEAFF TGTGCCAGCAGCAAAGGTGAGGTCGGGAACACTGAAGCTTTCTTT NA NA TRBV21-1 15 TRBJ1-1
CASSPSLRVHEQYF TGTGCCAGCTCACCATCCCTCAGGGTCCACGAGCAGTACTTC NA NA TRBV18 14 TRBJ2-7
CASSLTADRQTNEKLFF TGTGCCAGCAGTTTAACGGCTGACCGACAAACTAATGAAAAACTGTTTTTT NA NA TRBV27 17 TRBJ1-4
CASSFDWGGRGTGELFF TGTGCCAGCAGCTTTGATTGGGGGGGGCGTGGCACCGGGGAGCTGTTTTTT NA NA TRBV5-6 17 TRBJ2-2